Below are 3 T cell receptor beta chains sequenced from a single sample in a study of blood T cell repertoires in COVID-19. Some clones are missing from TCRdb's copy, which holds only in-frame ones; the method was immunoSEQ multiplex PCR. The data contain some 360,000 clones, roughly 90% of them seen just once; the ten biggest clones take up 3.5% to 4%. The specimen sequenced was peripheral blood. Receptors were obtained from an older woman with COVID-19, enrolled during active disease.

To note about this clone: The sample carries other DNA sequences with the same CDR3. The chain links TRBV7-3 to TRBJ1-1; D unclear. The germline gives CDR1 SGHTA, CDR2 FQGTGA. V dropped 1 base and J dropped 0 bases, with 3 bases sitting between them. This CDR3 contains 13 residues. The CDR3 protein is CASSLSMNTEAFF. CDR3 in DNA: TGTGCCAGCAGCTTAAGTATGAACACTGAAGCTTTCTTT.

The CDR3 loop is CASSRDRGDSPLHF. In DNA form, the CDR3 reads TGTGCCAGCAGCCGAGACAGGGGGGATTCACCCCTCCACTTT. V usage is TRBV5-4 and J usage is TRBJ1-6, with TRBD1 identical over 9 bases. This CDR3 spans 14 amino acids. V lost 4 bases and J lost 8; bases outside the gene matches: 4. Germline CDR1 and CDR2: SGHNT and YYREEE (reference sequence).

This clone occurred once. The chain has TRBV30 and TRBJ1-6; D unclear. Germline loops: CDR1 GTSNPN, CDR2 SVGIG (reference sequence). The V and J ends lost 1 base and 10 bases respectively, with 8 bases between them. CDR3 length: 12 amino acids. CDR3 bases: TGTGCCTGGAGTGGGCCGCGGTCACCCCTCCACTTT. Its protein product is CAWSGPRSPLHF. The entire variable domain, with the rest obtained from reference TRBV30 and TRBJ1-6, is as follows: SQTIHQWPATLVQPVGSPLSLECTVEGTSNPNLYWYRQAAGRGLQLLFYSVGIGQISSEVPQNLSASRPQDRQFILSSKKLLLSDSGFYLCAWSGPRSPLHFGNGTRLTVT.